This TCR beta chain comes out of a study of blood T cell repertoires in COVID-19. Some clones are missing from TCRdb's copy, which holds only in-frame ones; the method was immunoSEQ multiplex PCR. The table has tens of thousands of clones, roughly 80% seen once. This CDR3 is built from 15 residues. With 1 base clipped from V and 5 bases from J, the junction kept 10 bases outside the gene matches. Germline CDR1 SQVTM, CDR2 ANQGSEA. This chain joins TRBV29-1 and TRBJ2-5; 7 bases are a match to TRBD2. The TCR originated in a man in his 70s with COVID-19, enrolled during active disease. The sample comprised peripheral blood. CDR3 residues: CSVEGGRASRETQYF. In DNA form, the CDR3 reads TGCAGCGTTGAAGGAGGGAGGGCCTCCCGGGAGACCCAGTACTTC.